This T cell receptor beta chain stems from a study of blood T cell repertoires in COVID-19. Background on the study: The study drew acute and convalescent COVID-19 samples from the United States, Italy and Spain. Nucleic acid was either cDNA or gDNA, and it came from T cells, B-cell-depleted T cells, or PBMCs.

Original analysis: From reference gene primer amplification, estimates of nucleated cell counts were derived. The method was immunoSEQ multiplex PCR; TCRdb's version includes in-frame clones alone and lacks a portion of them. V and J calls and clone size are as listed in that table; D and trimming were resolved from the DNA. In the table there are approximately 70,000 clones, around nine tenths of which are singletons. The V gene lost 1 base and the J gene lost 5 bases, with 6 bases spanning the gap. Germline V lookup: CDR1 SGHTS, CDR2 YDEGEE. This CDR3 has 12 amino acids. Sequencing used peripheral blood. The V gene is TRBV5-8, the J gene TRBJ1-1; the D gene is possibly TRBD1 (6 bases). The receptor's source is a human donor in a cohort sampled during active COVID-19. CDR3 nucleotide sequence: TGTGCCAGCAGCTTGACAGGGACTGAAGCTTTCTTT. This gives the protein CASSLTGTEAFF.